What follows are 20 T cell receptor beta chains derived from one specimen sequenced in a study of radiotherapy plus CTLA-4 blockade in lung cancer. Only in-frame clones appear in the TCRdb table, and some are missing; sequencing was by immunoSEQ multiplex PCR. Here the sample spans more than 75,000 clones, about three quarters being singletons. The sample in question was peripheral blood, obtained from a patient treated with radiotherapy plus ipilimumab. The receptors here all came from a human donor with non-small cell lung cancer that progressed on radiotherapy plus ipilimumab.

The chain recombines TRBV27 with TRBJ2-4, with D maybe TRBD2 (6 bases). Germline lookup yields CDR1 MNHEY and CDR2 SMNVEV (reference sequence). V was shortened by 6 bases and J by 3 bases, with 21 bases between the two germline ends. CDR3 length: 17 residues. The CDR3 spells CASRRFGGRDFKNIQYF. The DNA for the CDR3 is TGTGCCAGCAGACGTTTTGGGGGACGGGACTTCAAAAACATTCAGTACTTC.

This rearrangement joins TRBV2 to TRBJ2-1; maybe TRBD2 (6 bases). The V gene lost 3 bases and the J gene lost 15 bases, with 15 bases spanning the gap. CDR1 and CDR2 from the germline V gene are SNHLY and FYNNEI. The CDR3 has 12 amino acids. As DNA, the CDR3 is TGTGCCAGCAGTGAGAGAGCGGGTAGTTGGTTCTTC. As protein: CASSERAGSWFF. The full variable domain, with the rest looked up from reference TRBV2 and TRBJ2-1, is EPEVTQTPSHQVTQMGQEVILRCVPISNHLYFYWYRQILGQKVEFLVSFYNNEISEKSEIFDDQFSVERPDGSNFTLKIRSTKLEDSAMYFCASSERAGSWFFGPGTRLTVL.

The J gene is TRBJ1-5, the V gene TRBV30; 7 bases are a match to TRBD1. The CDR3 is made up of 15 amino acids. Looked up from germline, CDR1 is GTSNPN and CDR2 is SVGIG (reference sequence). V was pared by 2 bases and J by 1 base, with 5 bases of the junction left unmatched. The CDR3 DNA follows: TGTGCCTGGAGTCCAGGGGGGAGAAGCAATCAGCCCCAGCATTTT. This translates into CAWSPGGRSNQPQHF.

This clone was seen a single time. The chain employs TRBV28 and TRBJ2-3, with 7 bases aligning to TRBD2. The CDR3 length is 16 residues. Germline V gene sequence: CDR1 MDHEN, CDR2 SYDVKM. V was pared by 5 bases and J by 0 bases, with 8 bases of the junction left unmatched. CDR3: CASSPTTSSSTDTQYF. The CDR3 DNA reads as TGTGCCAGCAGTCCGACGACTAGCTCAAGCACAGATACGCAGTATTTT.

The chain employs TRBV11-2 and TRBJ2-3; possible D gene TRBD2, 6 bases. Germline-derived CDR1 and CDR2 are SGHAT and FQNNGV. With 1 base removed from V and 4 bases from J, the gap between germline ends came to 12 bases. This CDR3 is 15 amino acids long. CDR3 bases: TGTGCCAGCAGCTTAGCGGGAGACGGGGCAGATACGCAGTATTTT. This sequence encodes CASSLAGDGADTQYF.

The V and J genes are TRBV7-9 and TRBJ1-2; the match to TRBD1 covers 7 bases. This CDR3 has 13 amino acids. The V and J ends lost 5 bases and 3 bases, in that order; junction bases with no gene match: 3. Germline V gives CDR1 SEHNR, CDR2 FQNEAQ (reference sequence). The CDR3 DNA sequence: TGTGCCAGCAGCCGTGGGACAGACTATGGCTACACCTTC. Translated, it gives CASSRGTDYGYTF.

To note about this clone: Relative to the germline gene, one junction end is altered; a read error may explain this. This chain uses TRBV7-2 with TRBJ2-1; a possible D gene is TRBD2 (6 bases). There are 16 residues in the CDR3. Looked up from germline, CDR1 is SGHTA and CDR2 is FQGNSA. The CDR3, as DNA: TGTGCCAGCAGATTAGCGGTCGGAGGCTCCTACAATGAGCAGTTCTTC. It is translated as CASRLAVGGSYNEQFF. Combining the CDR3 with reference TRBV7-2 and TRBJ2-1 gives the whole variable domain GAGVSQSPSNKVTEKGKDVELRCDPISGHTALYWYRQSLGQGLEFLIYFQGNSAPDKSGLPSDRFSAERTGGSVSTLTIQRTQQEDSAVYLCASRLAVGGSYNEQFFGPGTRLTVL.

The chain carries TRBV11-2 and TRBJ2-4; weak D call: TRBD1 (8 bases). Germline V lookup: CDR1 SGHAT, CDR2 FQNNGV. Trimming removed 8 bases from V and 3 bases from J, with 14 bases in between. The CDR3 has 14 amino acids. The CDR3 DNA sequence: TGTGCCAGCGGGACAGGACTAGGCAAAAACATTCAGTACTTC. Protein: CASGTGLGKNIQYF.

V is TRBV7-9 and J is TRBJ1-4; TRBD1 matches 7 bases. The CDR3 covers 15 residues. CDR1 is SEHNR, CDR2 FQNEAQ, per germline (reference sequence). The trim removed 5 bases at V and 4 bases at J, leaving 7 bases unmatched. CDR3 region: CASSRQGPINEKLFF. The CDR3 DNA sequence: TGTGCCAGCAGCCGACAGGGTCCAATTAATGAAAAACTGTTTTTT.

This chain uses TRBV29-1 with TRBJ2-1; 10 bases agree with TRBD2. This CDR3 comprises 15 residues. Germline V CDR1 and CDR2: SQVTM, ANQGSEA. V gave up 1 base and J gave up 2 bases; unmatched junction bases: 2. CDR3 nucleotides: TGCAGCGTTGAAGGGACTAGCGGTCCCTACAATGAGCAGTTCTTC. Its protein is CSVEGTSGPYNEQFF.

The genes are TRBV9 and TRBJ2-5; D may be TRBD2 (6 bases). This CDR3 is built from 15 residues. Trimming left V 4 bases short and J 3 bases short, with 16 bases between. Germline V gene data show CDR1 as SGDLS and CDR2 as YYNGEE. Here the CDR3 DNA reads TGTGCCAGCAGCCGGGGAGGTATACCCGAAGAGACCCAGTACTTC. Translation gives CASSRGGIPEETQYF.

This clone showed up just once. The chain has TRBV2 and TRBJ1-5; D ambiguous. Germline CDR1 reads SNHLY; CDR2 reads FYNNEI. The CDR3 runs to 16 residues. V lost 6 bases and J 0 bases, leaving 15 bases between the germline ends. CDR3 nucleotides: TGTGCCAGCAGCCTAGGAACTCCCTTTAGCAATCAGCCCCAGCATTTT. Its protein product is CASSLGTPFSNQPQHF.

This chain links TRBV10-2 with TRBJ1-2; the D is unclear. V shed 4 bases and J shed 4 bases, with 13 bases lying between them. The CDR3 runs to 14 residues. Germline CDR1 is WSHSY and CDR2 is SAAADI. The CDR3 nucleotides are TGCGCCAGCAGTGTCAACGAGGGCTCCTATGGCTACACCTTC. Protein sequence: CASSVNEGSYGYTF.

The rearrangement joins TRBV11-2 to TRBJ2-1; the D gene could be TRBD1 or TRBD2 (5 bases each). Germline V gene sequence: CDR1 SGHAT, CDR2 FQNNGV. Trimming took off 8 bases at V and 0 bases at J, with 20 bases between the two ends. The CDR3 consists of 17 residues. The CDR3 DNA follows: TGTGCCAGCGGCAAAACCGGGGCGAGGAGCTCCTACAATGAGCAGTTCTTC. This gives the protein CASGKTGARSSYNEQFF.

This clone was seen once. This specimen includes other DNA sequences encoding the same CDR3. The chain combines TRBV25-1 with TRBJ1-1; possible D gene TRBD1, 6 bases. The CDR3 extends over 13 amino acids. V was cut by 7 bases and J by 5 bases, with 14 bases left in between. Germline V gives CDR1 MGHDK, CDR2 SYGVNS. CDR3 residues: CASTFHQGTEAFF. CDR3 bases: TGTGCCAGCACCTTTCATCAGGGGACTGAAGCTTTCTTT.

In this sample, this clone turned up a few times. The chain links TRBV6-6 to TRBJ2-1, with 7 nucleotides matching TRBD1. J gave up 0 bases and V 5 bases, and 4 bases lay outside the gene matches. Germline CDR1 and CDR2: MNHNY and SVGAGI (reference sequence). The length of the CDR3 is 15 residues. The CDR3 DNA reads as TGTGCCAGCAGTACCCCAGGGGGCTCCTACAATGAGCAGTTCTTC. It is translated as CASSTPGGSYNEQFF.

The chain joins TRBV2 to TRBJ1-4; no firm D call. CDR1 and CDR2 (germline): SNHLY, FYNNEI. CDR3 length: 12 residues. Trimming shortened V by 8 bases and J by 8 bases, and 12 bases separated the two germline ends. The DNA for the CDR3 is TGTGCCAGCGGGCCCATGGGGGAAAAACTGTTTTTT. Amino acid sequence: CASGPMGEKLFF.

This clone appeared a few times. V and J are TRBV5-6 and TRBJ2-7; 9 nucleotides align to TRBD2. V shed 5 bases and J 2 bases; nucleotides not matched to a gene: 5. The germline gives CDR1 SGHDT, CDR2 YYEEEE. CDR3 length: 14 residues. CDR3 DNA sequence: TGTGCCAGCAGTTGGACTAGCGCGACCTACGAGCAGTACTTC. Translation: CASSWTSATYEQYF. The full variable domain, rest sourced from reference TRBV5-6 and TRBJ2-7, is DAGVTQSPTHLIKTRGQQVTLRCSPKSGHDTVSWYQQALGQGPQFIFQYYEEEERQRGNFPDRFSGHQFPNYSSELNVNALLLGDSALYLCASSWTSATYEQYFGPGTRLTVT.

The chain uses TRBV4-1 and TRBJ1-5; 10 bases align to TRBD1. The germline V gene encodes CDR1 MGHRA and CDR2 YSYEKL. The CDR3 totals 15 residues. V lost 3 bases, J lost 6 bases, and 5 bases stayed unmatched. The chain's CDR3 is CASSQSTGGPQPQHF. Here the CDR3 DNA reads TGCGCCAGCAGCCAGTCGACAGGGGGCCCTCAGCCCCAGCATTTT.

This chain connects TRBV18 to TRBJ2-7; either TRBD1 or TRBD2 may supply D (5 bases each). The CDR3 is 14 amino acids. Germline V gene sequence: CDR1 KGHSH, CDR2 LQKENI. V was trimmed by 1 base and J by 6 bases, leaving 13 bases between them. The CDR3 region is CASSPQRGAAEQYF. CDR3 DNA: TGTGCCAGCTCACCACAAAGGGGAGCGGCCGAGCAGTACTTC.